This entry lists 10 T cell receptor beta chains sequenced from one sample in a study of memory CD4+ T cells and cytomegalovirus serostatus. The sort gate was single viable CD3+CD4+CD8-CD45RO+ cells for memory CD4+ T cells. Sequenced by immunoSEQ multiplex PCR; TCRdb stores in-frame clones only, minus some. Of 70,000 to 90,000 clones listed, roughly 80% were seen once; the top ten hold approximately 2.8%. The material sequenced was memory CD4+ T cells from blood. Receptor source: an adult in good health and CMV-seropositive.

In this sample, this clone turned up a few times. CDR3 region: CASSRGTSGTYEQYV. The CDR3 DNA follows: TGTGCCAGCAGCAGGGGGACTAGCGGTACCTACGAGCAGTACGTC. The chain links TRBV7-8 to TRBJ2-7; 11 nucleotides agree with TRBD2. The CDR3 runs to 15 residues. Germline trimming cut 5 bases from V and 2 bases from J; bases unmatched to any gene: 5. In germline, CDR1 is SGHVS, CDR2 FQNEAQ.

V gene TRBV28 combines with J gene TRBJ2-3; 9 bases agree with TRBD2. Germline CDR1 reads MDHEN; CDR2 reads SYDVKM. J was trimmed by 4 bases and V by 2 bases; bases with no gene match: 10. The CDR3 length is 17 residues. The CDR3 region has the DNA TGTGCCAGCAGTTTAGCGGGGGGGGTAAAAATATCAGATACGCAGTATTTT. Encoded protein: CASSLAGGVKISDTQYF. Variable domain in full (rest from reference TRBV28 and TRBJ2-3): DVKVTQSSRYLVKRTGEKVFLECVQDMDHENMFWYRQDPGLGLRLIYFSYDVKMKEKGDIPEGYSVSREKKERFSLILESASTNQTSMYLCASSLAGGVKISDTQYFGPGTRLTVL.

This clone was seen a handful of times. The V call is TRBV19, the J call TRBJ1-2; D gene unclear. CDR3 size: 15 residues. In germline, CDR1 is LNHDA, CDR2 SQIVND (reference sequence). Trimming stripped 3 bases from V and 7 bases from J, with 18 bases between. The CDR3 DNA follows: TGTGCCAGTAGTATCTCCGACAAGGCTATTGGTGGCTACACCTTC. Its protein product is CASSISDKAIGGYTF. The whole variable domain, remainder taken from reference TRBV19 and TRBJ1-2, is DGGITQSPKYLFRKEGQNVTLSCEQNLNHDAMYWYRQDPGQGLRLIYYSQIVNDFQKGDIAEGYSVSREKKESFPLTVTSAQKNPTAFYLCASSISDKAIGGYTFGSGTRLTVV.

The CDR3: CASSLPTGGELFF. The DNA for the CDR3 is TGTGCCAGCAGCCTCCCTACAGGCGGGGAGCTGTTTTTT. V gene TRBV5-4 combines with J gene TRBJ2-2, with D possibly TRBD1 on 5 matching bases. Germline loops: CDR1 SGHNT, CDR2 YYREEE (reference sequence). V dropped 4 bases and J dropped 7 bases, with 11 bases sitting between them. This CDR3 spans 13 amino acids.

This chain connects TRBV27 to TRBJ2-7; TRBD1 is a possible D gene (6 bases). The CDR3 loop spans 13 amino acids. V was pared by 6 bases and J by 6 bases, with 15 bases between. Germline V CDR1 and CDR2: MNHEY, SMNVEV (reference sequence). CDR3: CASSQGTPTEQYV. As DNA, the CDR3 is TGTGCCAGCAGCCAGGGGACGCCGACCGAGCAGTACGTC.

V and J are TRBV9 and TRBJ2-5, with 7 bases matching TRBD1. Looked up from germline, CDR1 is SGDLS and CDR2 is YYNGEE. The CDR3 has 17 residues. With V trimmed by 0 bases and J by 2 bases, 10 bases remained unmatched. Here the CDR3 reads CASSVVGVGGRQETQYF. The CDR3 bases are TGTGCCAGCAGCGTAGTCGGGGTAGGGGGCCGGCAAGAGACCCAGTACTTC.

This clone has more than one count but fewer than ten. The gene calls are TRBV12-5 and TRBJ1-1, with TRBD1 as a possible D gene (5 bases). CDR3 length equals 13 residues. Germline V CDR1 and CDR2: LGHNT, FRNRAP. Trimming shortened V by 2 bases and J by 1 base, and 5 bases separated the two germline ends. The CDR3 region has the DNA TGTGCTAGTGGTTTGACAGGGAACACTGAAGCTTTCTTT. This encodes CASGLTGNTEAFF.

V gene TRBV19 combines with J gene TRBJ1-4, with a tentative D call TRBD1 (5 bases). Deletions cut 3 bases from V and 4 bases from J, with 9 bases between. This CDR3 is 14 amino acids long. Germline V gives CDR1 LNHDA, CDR2 SQIVND (reference sequence). For the CDR3, the DNA is TGTGCCAGTAGTATCCCAGGGCTTAATGAAAAACTGTTTTTT. Its protein product is CASSIPGLNEKLFF.

V usage is TRBV28 and J usage is TRBJ1-5, with D hard to call. This CDR3 spans 17 amino acids. V was trimmed by 7 bases and J by 3 bases, leaving 22 bases between them. Per germline, CDR1 MDHEN and CDR2 SYDVKM. The chain's CDR3 is CASTAPRGVRVNQPQHF. The CDR3 nucleotides read TGTGCCAGCACAGCCCCCAGAGGCGTTAGGGTCAATCAGCCCCAGCATTTT.

V and J are TRBV10-2 and TRBJ1-4; the match to TRBD1 covers 12 bases. Germline V gene sequence: CDR1 WSHSY, CDR2 SAAADI. Losses at the gene ends were 5 bases for V and 3 bases for J; bases not matched to a gene: 4. CDR3 length: 16 residues. The CDR3 protein is CASSPGQGAANEKLFF. The DNA of the CDR3 is TGCGCCAGCAGTCCGGGACAGGGGGCTGCTAATGAAAAACTGTTTTTT.